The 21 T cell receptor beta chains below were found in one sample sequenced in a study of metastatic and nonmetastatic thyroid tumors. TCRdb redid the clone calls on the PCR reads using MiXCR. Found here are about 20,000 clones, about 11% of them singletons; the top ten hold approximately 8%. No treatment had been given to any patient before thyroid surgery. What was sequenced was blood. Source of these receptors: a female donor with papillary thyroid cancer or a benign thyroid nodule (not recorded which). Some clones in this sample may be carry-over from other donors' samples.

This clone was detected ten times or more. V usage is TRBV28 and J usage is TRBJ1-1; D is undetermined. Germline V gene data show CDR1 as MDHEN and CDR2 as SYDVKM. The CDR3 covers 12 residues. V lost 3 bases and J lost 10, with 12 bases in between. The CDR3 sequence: CASSFAGLGAFF. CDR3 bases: TGTGCCAGCAGTTTTGCGGGTTTAGGAGCTTTCTTT.

The CDR3 sequence: CASSLDHSTSGSHTDTQYF. In DNA, the CDR3 is TGTGCCAGCAGCTTAGATCACAGCACTAGCGGGAGTCACACAGATACGCAGTATTTT. The rearrangement links TRBV11-2 to TRBJ2-3, with 11 positions matching TRBD2. Germline CDR1 SGHAT, CDR2 FQNNGV. J was trimmed by 2 bases and V by 0 bases; bases with no gene match: 10. The CDR3 loop spans 19 amino acids.

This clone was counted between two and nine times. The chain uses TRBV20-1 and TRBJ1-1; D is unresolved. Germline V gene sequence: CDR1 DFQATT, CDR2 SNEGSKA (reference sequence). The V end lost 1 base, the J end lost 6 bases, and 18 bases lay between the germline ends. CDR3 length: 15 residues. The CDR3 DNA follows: TGCAGTGCTAGAGGCCCGGGAGTTTTCCCGGCTGAAGCTTTCTTT. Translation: CSARGPGVFPAEAFF.

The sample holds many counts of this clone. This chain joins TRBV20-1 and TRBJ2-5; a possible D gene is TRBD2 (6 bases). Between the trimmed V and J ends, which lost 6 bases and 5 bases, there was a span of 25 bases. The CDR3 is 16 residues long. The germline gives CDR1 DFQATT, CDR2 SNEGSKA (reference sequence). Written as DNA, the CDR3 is TGCAGTGCCACCCCCTCTAGCGCCCAAGGATTCGAGACCCAGTACTTC. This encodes CSATPSSAQGFETQYF.

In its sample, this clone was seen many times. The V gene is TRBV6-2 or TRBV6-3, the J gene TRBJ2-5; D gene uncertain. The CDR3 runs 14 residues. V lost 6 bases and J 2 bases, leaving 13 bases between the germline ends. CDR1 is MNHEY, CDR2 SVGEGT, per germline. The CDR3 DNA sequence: TGTGCCAGCAGGGACCGGGCCATGCAAGAGACCCAGTACTTC. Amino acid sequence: CASRDRAMQETQYF.

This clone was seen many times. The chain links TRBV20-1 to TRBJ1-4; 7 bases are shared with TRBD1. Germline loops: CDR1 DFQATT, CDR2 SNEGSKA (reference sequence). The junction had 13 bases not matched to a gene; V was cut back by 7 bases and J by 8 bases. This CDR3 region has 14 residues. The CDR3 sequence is CSVPTGDGREKLFF. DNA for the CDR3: TGCAGTGTCCCAACAGGGGACGGGCGGGAAAAACTGTTTTTT.

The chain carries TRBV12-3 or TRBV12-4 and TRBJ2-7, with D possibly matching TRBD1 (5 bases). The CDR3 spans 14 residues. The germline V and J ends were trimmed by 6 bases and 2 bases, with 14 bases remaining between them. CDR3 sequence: CASSPSQGPYEQYF. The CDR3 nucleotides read TGTGCCAGCAGCCCAAGTCAGGGCCCCTACGAGCAGTACTTC.

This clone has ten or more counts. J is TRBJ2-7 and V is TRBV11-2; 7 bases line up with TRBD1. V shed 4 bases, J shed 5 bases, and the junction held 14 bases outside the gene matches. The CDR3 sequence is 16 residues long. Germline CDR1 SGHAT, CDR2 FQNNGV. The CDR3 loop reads CASSWARDSSFNEQYF. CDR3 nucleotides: TGTGCCAGCAGCTGGGCTCGGGACAGCTCCTTCAACGAGCAGTACTTC. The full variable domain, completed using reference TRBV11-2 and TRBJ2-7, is EAGVAQSPRYKIIEKRQSVAFWCNPISGHATLYWYQQILGQGPKLLIQFQNNGVVDDSQLPKDRFSAERLKGVDSTLKIQPAKLEDSAVYLCASSWARDSSFNEQYFGPGTRLTVT.

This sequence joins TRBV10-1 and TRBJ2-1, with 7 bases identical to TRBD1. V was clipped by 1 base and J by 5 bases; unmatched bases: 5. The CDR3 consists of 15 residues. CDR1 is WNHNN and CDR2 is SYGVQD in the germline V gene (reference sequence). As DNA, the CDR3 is TGCGCCAGCAGTGAGTTCCAGGGGGATAACAATGAGCAGTTCTTC. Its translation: CASSEFQGDNNEQFF.

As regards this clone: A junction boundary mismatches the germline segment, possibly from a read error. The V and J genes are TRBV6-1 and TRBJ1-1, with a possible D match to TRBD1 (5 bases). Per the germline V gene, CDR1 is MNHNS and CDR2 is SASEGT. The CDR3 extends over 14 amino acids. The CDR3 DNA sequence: TGTTCCAGCAGGCCCTATGGACAGAACACTGAAGCTTTCTTT. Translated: CSSRPYGQNTEAFF.

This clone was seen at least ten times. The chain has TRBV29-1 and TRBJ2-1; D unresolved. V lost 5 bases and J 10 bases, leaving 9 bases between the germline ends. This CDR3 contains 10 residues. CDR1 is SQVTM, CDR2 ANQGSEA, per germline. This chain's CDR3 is CSVNSQEQFF. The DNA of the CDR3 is TGCAGCGTTAATAGCCAAGAGCAGTTCTTC.

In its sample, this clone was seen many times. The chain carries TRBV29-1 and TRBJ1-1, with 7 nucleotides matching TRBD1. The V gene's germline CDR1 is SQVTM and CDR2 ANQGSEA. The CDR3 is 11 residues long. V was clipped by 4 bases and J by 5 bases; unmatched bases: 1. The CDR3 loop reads CSVARGTEAFF. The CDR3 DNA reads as TGCAGCGTTGCCAGGGGGACTGAAGCTTTCTTT.

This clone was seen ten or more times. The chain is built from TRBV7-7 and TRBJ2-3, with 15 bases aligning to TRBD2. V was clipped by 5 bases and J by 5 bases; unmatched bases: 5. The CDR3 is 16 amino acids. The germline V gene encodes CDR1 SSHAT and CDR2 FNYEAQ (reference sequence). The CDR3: CASSNGLAGGGDTQYF. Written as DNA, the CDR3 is TGTGCCAGCAGCAACGGACTAGCGGGAGGGGGAGATACGCAGTATTTT.

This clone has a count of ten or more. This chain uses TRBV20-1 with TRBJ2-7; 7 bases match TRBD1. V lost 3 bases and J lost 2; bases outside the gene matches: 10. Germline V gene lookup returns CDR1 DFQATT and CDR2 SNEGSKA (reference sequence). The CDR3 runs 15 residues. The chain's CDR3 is CSASNSGTATYEQYF. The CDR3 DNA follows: TGCAGTGCTAGCAACTCCGGGACAGCCACCTACGAGCAGTACTTC.

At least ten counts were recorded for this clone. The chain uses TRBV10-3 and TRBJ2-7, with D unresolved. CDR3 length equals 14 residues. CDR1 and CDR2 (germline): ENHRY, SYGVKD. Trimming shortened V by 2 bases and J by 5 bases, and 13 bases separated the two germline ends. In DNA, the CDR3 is TGTGCCATCAGTGAGGCGCGGTCAGCCGACGAGCAGTACTTC. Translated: CAISEARSADEQYF.

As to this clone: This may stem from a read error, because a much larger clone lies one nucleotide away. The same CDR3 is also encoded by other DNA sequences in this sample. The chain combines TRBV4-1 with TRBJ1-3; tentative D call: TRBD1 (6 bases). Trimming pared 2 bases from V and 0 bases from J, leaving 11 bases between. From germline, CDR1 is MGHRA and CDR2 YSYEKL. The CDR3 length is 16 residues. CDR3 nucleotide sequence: TGCGCCAGCAGCCAAATCGGGGGGCTCTCTGGAAACACCATATATTTT. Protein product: CASSQIGGLSGNTIYF.

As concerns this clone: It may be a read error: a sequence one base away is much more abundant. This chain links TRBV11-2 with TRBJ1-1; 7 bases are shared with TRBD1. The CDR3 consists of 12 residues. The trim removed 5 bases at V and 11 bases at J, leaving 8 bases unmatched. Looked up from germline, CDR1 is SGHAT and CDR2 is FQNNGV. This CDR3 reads CASSTGALSAFF. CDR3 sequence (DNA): TGTGCCAGCAGCACAGGGGCCCTTTCGGCTTTCTTT. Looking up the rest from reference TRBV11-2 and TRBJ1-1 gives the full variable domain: EAGVAQSPRYKIIEKRQSVAFWCNPISGHATLYWYQQILGQGPKLLIQFQNNGVVDDSQLPKDRFSAERLKGVDSTLKIQPAKLEDSAVYLCASSTGALSAFFGQGTRLTVV.

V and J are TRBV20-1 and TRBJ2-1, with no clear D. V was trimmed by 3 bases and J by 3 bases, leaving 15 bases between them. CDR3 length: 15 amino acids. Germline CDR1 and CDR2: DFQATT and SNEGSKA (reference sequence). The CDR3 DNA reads TGCAGTGCTAGTGCCCCTTTTGTGTTCTACAATGAGCAGTTCTTC. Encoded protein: CSASAPFVFYNEQFF.

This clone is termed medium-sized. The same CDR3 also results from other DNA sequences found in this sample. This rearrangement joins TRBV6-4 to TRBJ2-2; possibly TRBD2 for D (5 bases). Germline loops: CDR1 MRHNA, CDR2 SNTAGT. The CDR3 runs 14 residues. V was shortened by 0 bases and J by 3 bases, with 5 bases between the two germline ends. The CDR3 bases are TGTGCCAGCAGTGACTCGCGGGACACCGGGGAGCTGTTTTTT. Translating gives CASSDSRDTGELFF.

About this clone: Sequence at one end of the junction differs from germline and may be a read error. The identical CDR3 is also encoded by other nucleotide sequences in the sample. CDR3 DNA: TGTGCCAGTAGTGACAGGGGAGGTTCCTATCAGCCCCAGCACTTT. Encoded protein: CASSDRGGSYQPQHF. V gene TRBV19 combines with J gene TRBJ1-5; TRBD1 aligns across 8 bases. CDR1 and CDR2 (germline): LNHDA, SQIVND (reference sequence). The CDR3 length is 15 residues. The complete variable domain, with remaining parts taken from reference TRBV19 and TRBJ1-5, reads DGGITQSPKYLFRKEGQNVTLSCEQNLNHDAMYWYRQDPGQGLRLIYYSQIVNDFQKGDIAEGYSVSREKKESFPLTVTSAQKNPTAFYLCASSDRGGSYQPQHFGDGTRLSIL.

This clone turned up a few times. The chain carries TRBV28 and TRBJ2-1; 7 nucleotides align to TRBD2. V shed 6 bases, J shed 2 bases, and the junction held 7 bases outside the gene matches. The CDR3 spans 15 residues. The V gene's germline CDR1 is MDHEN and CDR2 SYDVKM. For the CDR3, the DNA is TGTGCCAGCAGACAGTGGAGCGGGGCCTACAATGAGCAGTTCTTC. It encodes CASRQWSGAYNEQFF.